The 25 T cell receptor beta chains listed next were all sequenced from one sample in a study of cytomegalovirus exposure and HLA in healthy donors. Data came from immunoSEQ multiplex PCR; TCRdb stores just in-frame clones and leaves some out. The sample carries about 130,000 clones, about 94% recorded once. Material for sequencing was PBMCs. These receptors were collected from a woman younger than 30 in good health and CMV-seronegative.

This clone was seen once. V gene TRBV28 combines with J gene TRBJ1-2, with D perhaps matching TRBD1 (6 bases). V was shortened by 9 bases and J by 4 bases, with 15 bases between the two germline ends. Per germline, CDR1 MDHEN and CDR2 SYDVKM. The CDR3 is made up of 13 amino acids. The CDR3 DNA sequence: TGTGCCAGTTCTACAGGGAGTCTCTATGGCTACACCTTC. The encoded protein is CASSTGSLYGYTF.

The chain is built from TRBV2 and TRBJ1-4; D gene unclear. Trimming removed 4 bases at V and 8 bases at J, with 8 bases between. Germline V gives CDR1 SNHLY, CDR2 FYNNEI. The CDR3 is 12 amino acids. CDR3 region: CASSANREKLFF. The CDR3 DNA follows: TGTGCCAGCAGTGCTAATCGAGAAAAACTGTTTTTT.

The sample holds one count of this clone. The CDR3 DNA reads TGTGCCTTTTCCCAAGGGGCGCAAGCTAATGGCTACACCTTC. Amino acids: CAFSQGAQANGYTF. The V call is TRBV30, the J call TRBJ1-2, with a tentative D call TRBD1 (5 bases). The CDR3 length is 14 residues. V was pared by 7 bases and J by 6 bases, with 21 bases between. Germline-derived CDR1 and CDR2 are GTSNPN and SVGIG (reference sequence).

This chain links TRBV19 with TRBJ1-5, with D possibly TRBD1 on 5 matching bases. The CDR3 extends over 15 amino acids. Germline values: CDR1 LNHDA, CDR2 SQIVND (reference sequence). Trimming shortened V by 5 bases and J by 9 bases, and 20 bases separated the two germline ends. In DNA, the CDR3 is TGTGCCAGTAGTTGGGGGGTTGCGGAGTCAAGGCCCCAGCATTTT. Amino acids: CASSWGVAESRPQHF. The full variable domain, rest sourced from reference TRBV19 and TRBJ1-5, is DGGITQSPKYLFRKEGQNVTLSCEQNLNHDAMYWYRQDPGQGLRLIYYSQIVNDFQKGDIAEGYSVSREKKESFPLTVTSAQKNPTAFYLCASSWGVAESRPQHFGDGTRLSIL.

The CDR3 DNA sequence: TGTGCCAGCAGTCCCACAGGGGATCCTAATTCACCCCTCCACTTT. Its translation: CASSPTGDPNSPLHF. This rearrangement joins TRBV6-5 to TRBJ1-6; 7 bases line up with TRBD1. Germline CDR1 and CDR2: MNHEY and SVGAGI. The CDR3 totals 15 residues. The V gene end was trimmed by 5 bases and the J gene end by 6 bases; junction bases not matched to a gene: 7.

This clone was detected only once. This rearrangement joins TRBV12-5 to TRBJ2-1, with a weak D call TRBD1 (6 bases). The CDR3 is 11 residues long. CDR1 is LGHNT, CDR2 FRNRAP, per germline. The V gene lost 3 bases and the J gene lost 10 bases, with 7 bases spanning the gap. CDR3 residues: CASGLQGEQFF. In DNA, the CDR3 is TGTGCTAGTGGTTTACAGGGCGAGCAGTTCTTC.

The V call is TRBV20-1, the J call TRBJ2-7; 7 positions match TRBD1. The germline V gene has CDR1 DFQATT and CDR2 SNEGSKA (reference sequence). This CDR3 has 11 residues. V shed 3 bases, J shed 4 bases, and the junction held 0 bases outside the gene matches. In DNA form, the CDR3 reads TGCAGTGCTAGGACAGGGTACGAGCAGTACTTC. It encodes CSARTGYEQYF.

This chain connects TRBV4-2 to TRBJ1-2; 8 bases line up with TRBD1. The CDR3 length is 15 residues. The V and J ends lost 0 bases and 5 bases, in that order; junction bases with no gene match: 5. Germline V gene lookup returns CDR1 LGHNA and CDR2 YNFKEQ. The CDR3 region is CASSQEAGGAYGYTF. CDR3 nucleotides: TGTGCCAGCAGCCAAGAGGCAGGGGGCGCTTATGGCTACACCTTC.

The gene calls are TRBV28 and TRBJ2-7; 7 bases are a match to TRBD1. This CDR3 contains 14 residues. V gave up 7 bases and J gave up 2 bases; unmatched junction bases: 8. From germline, CDR1 is MDHEN and CDR2 SYDVKM. The CDR3 spells CASKGATVTYEQYF. In DNA form, the CDR3 reads TGTGCCAGCAAGGGGGCCACTGTAACCTACGAGCAGTACTTC.

This chain links TRBV29-1 with TRBJ2-1, with 7 bases lining up with TRBD1. V dropped 8 bases and J dropped 7; count of bases not matched to a gene: 8. The CDR3 length is 12 residues. Germline loops: CDR1 SQVTM, CDR2 ANQGSEA. CDR3: CSHVGQTNEQFF. For the CDR3, the DNA is TGCAGCCATGTGGGACAGACGAATGAGCAGTTCTTC.

V usage is TRBV6-5 and J usage is TRBJ2-7; 7 bases map to TRBD1. V gave up 0 bases and J gave up 5 bases; unmatched junction bases: 4. The CDR3 sequence is 14 residues long. Germline V gives CDR1 MNHEY, CDR2 SVGAGI. CDR3 in DNA: TGTGCCAGCAGTTACTCCAGGGGGATTGACGAGCAGTACTTC. This sequence encodes CASSYSRGIDEQYF.

In this sample, this clone turned up once. This chain connects TRBV4-1 to TRBJ2-5, with TRBD2 identical over 14 bases. The V gene end was trimmed by 1 base and the J gene end by 4 bases; junction bases not matched to a gene: 2. The CDR3 runs 16 residues. Germline CDR1 is MGHRA and CDR2 is YSYEKL. CDR3 residues: CASSQGLAGGLETQYF. The CDR3 coding sequence is TGCGCCAGCAGCCAAGGACTAGCGGGGGGGTTAGAGACCCAGTACTTC.

A few counts support this clone. The chain carries TRBV19 and TRBJ2-2; 8 bases fit TRBD1. This CDR3 spans 16 amino acids. V was clipped by 4 bases and J by 6 bases; unmatched bases: 10. The germline V gene has CDR1 LNHDA and CDR2 SQIVND (reference sequence). CDR3 nucleotide sequence: TGTGCCAGTAGTACCGAAAGAGCGGACAGGGCCGGGGAGCTGTTTTTT. Translating gives CASSTERADRAGELFF.

The chain employs TRBV5-5 and TRBJ1-2, with D perhaps matching TRBD1 (5 bases). The V and J ends lost 0 bases and 4 bases respectively, with 13 bases between them. The germline V gene has CDR1 SGHKS and CDR2 YYEKEE (reference sequence). The CDR3 contains 15 residues. The CDR3 sequence: CASSLDSGTFYGYTF. CDR3 coding DNA: TGTGCCAGCAGCTTGGATTCAGGGACTTTCTATGGCTACACCTTC.

The CDR3 DNA follows: TGTGCCAGCAGTGATACGGGGGGGTCTCCCTACGAGCAGTACTTC. Translated: CASSDTGGSPYEQYF. The V gene is TRBV2, the J gene TRBJ2-7, with 8 bases lining up with TRBD2. Germline trimming cut 3 bases from V and 2 bases from J; bases unmatched to any gene: 6. The germline CDR1 and CDR2 sequences are SNHLY and FYNNEI. This CDR3 is built from 15 residues.

The V call is TRBV29-1, the J call TRBJ1-4; D is possibly TRBD1 (6 bases). Trimming cost V 4 bases and J 7 bases, with 13 bases left between them. CDR3 size: 13 residues. CDR1 SQVTM and CDR2 ANQGSEA come from the germline V gene. In DNA, the CDR3 is TGCAGCGTTGTGGCCAGGGGTTCTGAAAAACTGTTTTTT. This gives the protein CSVVARGSEKLFF.

V is TRBV5-4 and J is TRBJ2-1; D possibly corresponds to TRBD2 (5 bases). Trimming shortened V by 4 bases and J by 8 bases, and 19 bases separated the two germline ends. This CDR3 has 15 residues. Germline CDR1 is SGHNT and CDR2 is YYREEE (reference sequence). The chain's CDR3 is CASSRVAHNHHEQFF. CDR3 in DNA: TGTGCCAGCAGCCGGGTAGCGCACAATCATCATGAGCAGTTCTTC.

This CDR3 is CSCGGDAWYGYTF. The CDR3 DNA is TGCAGCTGCGGGGGGGATGCTTGGTATGGCTACACCTTC. The rearrangement joins TRBV29-1 to TRBJ1-2, with D possibly TRBD1 on 5 matching bases. V was trimmed by 8 bases and J by 5 bases, leaving 18 bases between them. The germline gives CDR1 SQVTM, CDR2 ANQGSEA. The CDR3 is 13 residues long.

The chain uses TRBV4-1 and TRBJ1-3; D not certain. V lost 0 bases and J 9 bases, leaving 27 bases between the germline ends. CDR1 and CDR2 from the germline V gene are MGHRA and YSYEKL. The CDR3 runs 19 residues. The CDR3 DNA reads as TGCGCCAGCAGCCAAGATCTAGGAATTGCGGGGAACCGGTTTATCACCATATATTTT. Its protein product is CASSQDLGIAGNRFITIYF.

This clone was counted once. The gene calls are TRBV9 and TRBJ2-3; 7 nucleotides agree with TRBD1. Germline assignment: CDR1 SGDLS and CDR2 YYNGEE. This CDR3 spans 12 amino acids. V trimming: 6 bases; J trimming: 5 bases; junction bases outside the gene matches: 3. CDR3 nucleotides: TGTGCCAGCAAGACAGGGTTAGATACGCAGTATTTT. Its protein product is CASKTGLDTQYF.

The chain uses TRBV5-4 and TRBJ2-6; possible D gene TRBD1, 6 bases. There are 15 residues in the CDR3. The ends were cut back, 3 bases at V and 3 bases at J, with 10 bases in the middle. CDR1 and CDR2 (germline): SGHNT, YYREEE (reference sequence). CDR3 sequence (DNA): TGTGCCAGCAGCTCACAGGGCAGTGGGGCCAACGTCCTGACTTTC. Residues: CASSSQGSGANVLTF.

The chain has TRBV5-4 and TRBJ2-6, with D possibly matching TRBD2 (6 bases). The CDR3 is 14 amino acids. Germline V gene lookup returns CDR1 SGHNT and CDR2 YYREEE (reference sequence). V lost 3 bases and J 7 bases, leaving 11 bases between the germline ends. CDR3 coding DNA: TGTGCCAGCAGCTCGGGAGCCCCAGCCAACGTCCTGACTTTC. Translating it yields CASSSGAPANVLTF.

The chain combines TRBV4-1 with TRBJ2-5, with D maybe TRBD1 (6 bases). V was cut by 4 bases and J by 1 base, with 13 bases left in between. CDR1 and CDR2 from the germline V gene are MGHRA and YSYEKL. The CDR3 is 15 amino acids. DNA for the CDR3: TGCGCCAGCAGCCGGGGGCCTATATCCCAAGAGACCCAGTACTTC. This gives the protein CASSRGPISQETQYF.

In this sample, this clone turned up once. The chain uses TRBV28 and TRBJ2-5; TRBD1 aligns across 7 bases. The CDR3 contains 14 residues. The V gene's germline CDR1 is MDHEN and CDR2 SYDVKM. Losses at the gene ends were 7 bases for V and 6 bases for J; bases not matched to a gene: 11. This chain's CDR3 is CASTQTGIVKTQYF. The CDR3 DNA is TGTGCCAGCACTCAGACAGGGATTGTGAAGACCCAGTACTTC.

This clone was seen a handful of times. The chain joins TRBV10-1 to TRBJ2-7; D not certain. This CDR3 comprises 12 residues. V was clipped by 3 bases and J by 5 bases, with 8 bases between them. CDR1 is WNHNN and CDR2 is SYGVQD in the germline V gene (reference sequence). CDR3 sequence reads: CASSDGGHEQYF. DNA for the CDR3: TGCGCCAGCAGTGACGGTGGGCACGAGCAGTACTTC.